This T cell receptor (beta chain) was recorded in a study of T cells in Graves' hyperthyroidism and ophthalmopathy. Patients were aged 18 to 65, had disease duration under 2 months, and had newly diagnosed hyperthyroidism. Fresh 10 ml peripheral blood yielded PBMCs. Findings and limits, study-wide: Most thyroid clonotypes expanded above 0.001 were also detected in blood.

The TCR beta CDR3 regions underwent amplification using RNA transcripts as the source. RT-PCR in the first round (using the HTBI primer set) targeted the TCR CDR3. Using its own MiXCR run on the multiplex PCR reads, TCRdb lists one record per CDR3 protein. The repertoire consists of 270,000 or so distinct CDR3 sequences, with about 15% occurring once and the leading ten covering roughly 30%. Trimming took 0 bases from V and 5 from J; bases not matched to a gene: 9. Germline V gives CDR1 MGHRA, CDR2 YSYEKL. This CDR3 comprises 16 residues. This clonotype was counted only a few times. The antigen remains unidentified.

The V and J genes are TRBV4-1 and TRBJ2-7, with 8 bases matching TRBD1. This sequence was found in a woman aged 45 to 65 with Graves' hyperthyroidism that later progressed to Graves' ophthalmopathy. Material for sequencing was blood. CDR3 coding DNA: TGCGCCAGCAGCCAAGATTCAGGCAGGGGGCTAAACGAGCAGTACTTC. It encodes CASSQDSGRGLNEQYF.